A selection of T cell receptor beta chains follows, all from one sample in a study of T cell changes during pregnancy in multiple sclerosis. Measured with immunoSEQ multiplex PCR; TCRdb has only the in-frame clones, and not every one. The table includes some 100,000 clones, 90% to 95% detected once. The input for sequencing was peripheral blood, taken before pregnancy. The source of these receptors is a female donor with multiple sclerosis, enrolled in a pregnancy study. The CDR3 runs from the conserved cysteine through the conserved F or W. The D gene is left open where the match is weak.

>TRBV5-1|15|TRBJ2-7|TRBD1
CASTYGTGGGYEQYF
TGCGCCAGCACCTACGGGACAGGGGGGGGTTACGAGCAGTACTTC
>TRBV28|15|TRBJ2-1|TRBD2
CASSSPRRGNNEQFF
TGTGCCAGCAGTTCCCCTCGGCGGGGGAACAATGAGCAGTTCTTC
>TRBV7-9|12|TRBJ2-7|.
CASSPVGREQYF
TGTGCCAGCAGCCCGGTCGGGAGAGAGCAGTACTTC
>TRBV28|18|TRBJ1-2|.
CASSLSPRTYKPHYGYTF
TGTGCCAGCAGTTTATCCCCCCGTACTTATAAGCCCCACTATGGCTACACCTTC
>TRBV9|15|TRBJ1-2|TRBD1
CASSVEVRDSYGYTF
TGTGCCAGCAGCGTAGAGGTCAGGGACAGCTATGGCTACACCTTC
>TRBV11-2|13|TRBJ2-7|TRBD1
CASSFGTAYEQYF
TGTGCCAGCAGCTTCGGGACAGCCTACGAGCAGTACTTC
>TRBV6-4|14|TRBJ2-2|TRBD2
CASSALAGAGELFF
TGTGCCAGCAGTGCGCTAGCGGGAGCCGGGGAGCTGTTTTTT
>TRBV28|17|TRBJ2-7|TRBD2
CASSLWSLAGYSYEQYF
TGTGCCAGCAGTTTATGGTCGCTAGCGGGATACTCCTACGAGCAGTACTTC
>TRBV6-5|13|TRBJ2-2|TRBD2
CASSWTSGRELFF
TGTGCCAGCAGTTGGACTAGCGGCCGGGAGCTGTTTTTT
>TRBV18|14|TRBJ1-5|TRBD1
CASSPGTGTQPQHF
TGTGCCAGCTCACCGGGGACAGGGACTCAGCCCCAGCATTTT